The next 29 T cell receptor beta chains were all read from a single sample in a study of T cell repertoires in cytomegalovirus infection (dated by TCRdb to the late 2010s). The treatment or condition label, as the study defines it: in vitro stimulation with specific CMV peptide epitopes to enrich CMV-specific T cells. Their target antigens are unknown. The sample was run on an Illumina HiSeq 1500. The public reads were reanalyzed by TCRdb: fastp trimming at Q25, MiXCR alignment, in-frame beta chains only. Each entry merges the rows of one CDR3 protein and shows their most common DNA and genes. In all, the sample holds 60,000 to 80,000 distinct CDR3 sequences, and 20% of those were seen once. The top ten clones comprise 65% to 85% of the sample. The sequencing used CD8+ T cells from cultured PBMCs, collected from culture after CMV antigen stimulation. The receptors originated from a human donor in good health (CMV status not recorded). Some clones in this sample may be carry-over from other donors' samples.

This clonotype was seen more than once but under ten times. This chain connects TRBV7-2 to TRBJ2-1; 7 nucleotides align to TRBD1. The CDR3 sequence is 13 residues long. CDR1 and CDR2 (germline): SGHTA, FQGNSA. The J segment lost 10 bases and the V segment lost 6 bases, leaving 9 bases of the junction unmatched. The DNA for the CDR3 is TGTGCCAGCAGGGGTGAGGGGGCGAGGGAGCAGTTCTTC. Translation: CASRGEGAREQFF.

The V call is TRBV7-6, the J call TRBJ2-1; TRBD2 matches at 11 bases. Trimming took 1 base from V and 4 from J; bases not matched to a gene: 9. The CDR3 spans 18 residues. Germline CDR1 reads SGHVS; CDR2 reads FNYEAQ. The CDR3 is CASSLVELAGAIYNEQFF. The DNA of the CDR3 is TGTGCCAGCAGCTTAGTTGAACTAGCGGGGGCCATATACAATGAGCAGTTCTTC.

Concerning this clonotype: Germline and junction disagree at one end, which may indicate a read error. The chain combines TRBV6-2 or TRBV6-3 with TRBJ2-1, with 9 bases matching TRBD1. Germline V gene sequence: CDR1 MNHEY, CDR2 SVGEGT. CDR3 length: 13 amino acids. CDR3 protein: CDSRWTGANEQFF. In nucleotides, the CDR3 is TGTGACAGCAGATGGACAGGGGCCAATGAGCAGTTCTTC.

The V call is TRBV7-8, the J call TRBJ2-5; D may match TRBD1 or TRBD2 (6 bases each). Germline CDR1 SGHVS, CDR2 FQNEAQ. CDR3 size: 18 residues. The V and J ends lost 0 bases and 4 bases respectively, with 21 bases between them. The CDR3 nucleotides read TGTGCCAGCAGCTTAGCCAAGGGGGGACTTATATTAGTAGAGACCCAGTACTTC. Translating gives CASSLAKGGLILVETQYF.

The table lists this clonotype with a few counts. V and J are TRBV7-2 and TRBJ1-1; D gene uncertain. Trimming pared 6 bases from V and 1 base from J, leaving 15 bases between. From germline, CDR1 is SGHTA and CDR2 FQGNSA. CDR3 length: 15 amino acids. CDR3 loop: CASRYTLDGNTEAFF. CDR3 nucleotides: TGTGCCAGCAGATACACCTTGGACGGGAACACTGAAGCTTTCTTT.

V gene TRBV12-3 or TRBV12-4 combines with J gene TRBJ2-1; 9 positions agree with TRBD2. CDR3 length equals 16 residues. Trimming removed 5 bases from V and 7 bases from J; junction bases left unmatched: 12. CDR3: CASSITQGLAQNEQFF. Written as DNA, the CDR3 is TGTGCCAGCAGTATTACCCAGGGACTAGCTCAAAATGAGCAGTTCTTC.

This clonotype was recorded a few times. The rearrangement links TRBV28 to TRBJ1-2; D may be TRBD1 (5 bases). The V end was cut by 7 bases, the J end by 6 bases, with 21 bases between. This CDR3 spans 15 amino acids. Germline V lookup: CDR1 MDHEN, CDR2 SYDVKM. The CDR3 region has the DNA TGTGCCAGCAAGTTAGTAGGGGTCCCCCAGCATGGCTACACCTTC. This translates into CASKLVGVPQHGYTF.

As for this clonotype: It is likely a read error, because the conserved phenylalanine at the end of the CDR3 is missing. The limits of the CDR3 on the DNA are not certain, so only TCRdb's listed CDR3 is given. V gene TRBV7-2 combines with J gene TRBJ2-6; TRBD2, the table's D call, was not compared with the DNA. The CDR3 adds up to 10 amino acids, both ends counted. In germline, CDR1 is SGHTA, CDR2 FQGNSA. CDR3 in amino acids: CASSSPGTSG.

This chain joins TRBV7-9 and TRBJ2-7, with 9 bases lining up with TRBD1. The CDR3 runs 15 residues. Trimming cost V 1 base and J 5 bases; bases outside gene matches: 6. The germline V gene encodes CDR1 SEHNR and CDR2 FQNEAQ (reference sequence). CDR3 in DNA: TGTGCCAGCAGCTTAGTCTTGGGGACAGGGCACGAGCAGTACTTC. Its translation is CASSLVLGTGHEQYF.

The table lists this clonotype with a few counts. The V and J genes are TRBV12-3 or TRBV12-4 and TRBJ2-7; D gene ambiguous. The V end lost 0 bases, the J end lost 4 bases, and 10 bases lay between the germline ends. This CDR3 is built from 14 residues. CDR3 amino acids: CASSLALAEYEQYF. The CDR3 nucleotides are TGTGCCAGCAGTTTAGCCTTGGCGGAATACGAGCAGTACTTC.

This clonotype occurred once. Written as DNA, the CDR3 is TGTGCCAGCAGCACCTCCAGGGAAGGGAGAAAAACTAATGAAAAACTGTTTTTT. Translating it yields CASSTSREGRKTNEKLFF. The gene calls are TRBV7-9 and TRBJ1-4; TRBD1 might be the D (5 bases). Germline CDR1 and CDR2: SEHNR and FQNEAQ (reference sequence). The CDR3 loop spans 18 amino acids. V was trimmed by 5 bases and J by 1 base, leaving 20 bases between them.

The chain joins TRBV7-9 to TRBJ2-7; 7 nucleotides match TRBD2. This CDR3 spans 14 amino acids. CDR1 SEHNR and CDR2 FQNEAQ come from the germline V gene (reference sequence). V shed 5 bases, J shed 5 bases, and the junction held 9 bases outside the gene matches. CDR3 DNA: TGTGCCAGCAGCCCACGACAGCGGGGCAACGAGCAGTACTTC. Translation: CASSPRQRGNEQYF. Full variable domain (outside the CDR3, taken from reference TRBV7-9 and TRBJ2-7): DTGVSQNPRHKITKRGQNVTFRCDPISEHNRLYWYRQTLGQGPEFLTYFQNEAQLEKSRLLSDRFSAERPKGSFSTLEIQRTEQGDSAMYLCASSPRQRGNEQYFGPGTRLTVT.

This chain joins TRBV7-9 and TRBJ1-2, with D possibly matching TRBD1 (5 bases). The V end lost 4 bases, the J end lost 3 bases, and 12 bases lay between the germline ends. Germline CDR1 and CDR2: SEHNR and FQNEAQ (reference sequence). The CDR3 length is 14 residues. The CDR3 is CASSSDSSYYGYTF. The CDR3 DNA follows: TGTGCCAGCAGCTCCGACAGCTCCTACTATGGCTACACCTTC.

This clonotype turned up a few times. This rearrangement joins TRBV4-1 to TRBJ1-1; D gene ambiguous. V shed 1 base and J shed 1 base, with 7 bases lying between them. The germline CDR1 and CDR2 sequences are MGHRA and YSYEKL. The CDR3 runs 14 residues. CDR3 DNA sequence: TGCGCCAGCAGCCAAGCTATTACGAACACTGAAGCTTTCTTT. It is translated as CASSQAITNTEAFF.

This clonotype came up a few times. The rearrangement joins TRBV5-4 to TRBJ1-1, with 10 bases matching TRBD1. CDR3 length equals 17 residues. Germline CDR1 and CDR2: SGHNT and YYREEE (reference sequence). V shed 4 bases, J shed 2 bases, and the junction held 11 bases outside the gene matches. CDR3 loop: CASSQWGQGSSNTEAFF. The CDR3 nucleotides are TGTGCCAGCAGCCAATGGGGACAGGGGAGCTCCAACACTGAAGCTTTCTTT. Supplemented by reference TRBV5-4 and TRBJ1-1, the full variable domain reads ETGVTQSPTHLIKTRGQQVTLRCSSQSGHNTVSWYQQALGQGPQFIFQYYREEENGRGNFPPRFSGLQFPNYSSELNVNALELDDSALYLCASSQWGQGSSNTEAFFGQGTRLTVV.

The table lists this clonotype with a few counts. The chain uses TRBV4-3 and TRBJ1-6, with 7 positions matching TRBD1. V gave up 1 base and J gave up 1 base; unmatched junction bases: 4. The CDR3 is 17 residues long. Germline values: CDR1 LGHNA, CDR2 YSLEER. The CDR3 DNA reads as TGCGCCAGCAGCCAAGTCCCGGGACAGTCCTATAATTCACCCCTCCACTTT. This encodes CASSQVPGQSYNSPLHF.

Here the CDR3 DNA reads TGTGCCAGCAGCTTAGAACCGGTGATTGGTGAAGAAGCTTTCTTT. Protein: CASSLEPVIGEEAFF. The chain carries TRBV7-9 and TRBJ1-1; D call uncertain. This CDR3 spans 15 amino acids. V gave up 1 base and J gave up 8 bases, with 17 bases separating them. The germline CDR1 and CDR2 sequences are SEHNR and FQNEAQ (reference sequence).

This chain uses TRBV7-9 with TRBJ2-1; 7 nucleotides align to TRBD1. V dropped 0 bases and J dropped 5; count of bases not matched to a gene: 4. Germline CDR1 and CDR2: SEHNR and FQNEAQ (reference sequence). This CDR3 has 15 amino acids. The CDR3 sequence: CASSLAWTGDNEQFF. The CDR3 DNA reads as TGTGCCAGCAGCTTAGCGTGGACAGGCGACAATGAGCAGTTCTTC.

This clonotype was picked up many times. V gene TRBV19 combines with J gene TRBJ2-1; weak D call: TRBD1 (6 bases). This CDR3 region has 12 residues. Between the trimmed V and J ends, which lost 4 bases and 11 bases, there was a span of 12 bases. Germline V gene data show CDR1 as LNHDA and CDR2 as SQIVND (reference sequence). CDR3 bases: TGTGCCAGTAGTACTCCGGGACACCAGCAGTTCTTC. Residues: CASSTPGHQQFF.

This rearrangement joins TRBV7-8 to TRBJ1-1; D unresolved. The CDR3 is 14 amino acids. Trimming pared 1 base from V and 5 bases from J, leaving 11 bases between. The germline V gene has CDR1 SGHVS and CDR2 FQNEAQ. The CDR3 DNA follows: TGTGCCAGCAGCTTAGACGGATCGGGAACTGAAGCTTTCTTT. Protein product: CASSLDGSGTEAFF.

This clonotype came up many times. The V and J genes are TRBV6-1 and TRBJ2-7; no definite D call. CDR1 is MNHNS and CDR2 is SASEGT in the germline V gene. V lost 7 bases, J lost 6 bases, and 13 bases lay in between. The CDR3 runs 12 residues. The CDR3 DNA reads TGTGCCAGCAACGTGGTACAGAGCGAGCAGTACTTC. Amino acids: CASNVVQSEQYF.

This clonotype was detected only a few times. The chain combines TRBV24-1 with TRBJ2-3; D could derive from TRBD1 or TRBD2 (7 bases each). CDR3 length: 17 amino acids. In germline, CDR1 is KGHDR, CDR2 SFDVKD. The V gene lost 2 bases and the J gene lost 3 bases, with 17 bases spanning the gap. CDR3 sequence reads: CATSDSRQGGRTDTQYF. In DNA, the CDR3 is TGTGCCACCAGTGATTCGAGACAGGGAGGGCGAACAGATACGCAGTATTTT.

The chain joins TRBV11-2 to TRBJ2-3; D call uncertain. This CDR3 region has 13 residues. V lost 7 bases to trimming and J lost 1 base, with 9 bases between them. Germline CDR1 and CDR2: SGHAT and FQNNGV. CDR3 sequence (DNA): TGTGCCAGCATCCTGTCGGGCACAGATACGCAGTATTTT. Residues: CASILSGTDTQYF. The full variable domain, completed using reference TRBV11-2 and TRBJ2-3, is EAGVAQSPRYKIIEKRQSVAFWCNPISGHATLYWYQQILGQGPKLLIQFQNNGVVDDSQLPKDRFSAERLKGVDSTLKIQPAKLEDSAVYLCASILSGTDTQYFGPGTRLTVL.

With regard to this clonotype: A read error is likely, as this CDR3 ends without the conserved phenylalanine or tryptophan. The genes are TRBV7-9 and TRBJ2-1; TRBD2 is a possible D gene (5 bases). The CDR3 is 12 amino acids. CDR1 and CDR2 from the germline V gene are SEHNR and FQNEAQ (reference sequence). The V gene lost 3 bases and the J gene lost 10 bases, with 10 bases spanning the gap. This CDR3 reads CASSLRVHEQFY. The CDR3 region has the DNA TGTGCCAGCAGCTTGCGGGTACACGAGCAGTTCTAC.

V usage is TRBV18 and J usage is TRBJ1-3; 10 bases map to TRBD1. This CDR3 is built from 17 residues. With 0 bases clipped from V and 6 bases from J, the junction kept 8 bases outside the gene matches. Germline-derived CDR1 and CDR2 are KGHSH and LQKENI. CDR3 residues: CASSPPRPGTGVNTIYF. The CDR3 DNA is TGTGCCAGCTCACCACCTCGTCCCGGGACAGGGGTAAACACCATATATTTT.

There are a few counts of this clonotype. The chain couples TRBV7-9 to TRBJ1-1, with TRBD1 matching over 11 bases. CDR1 and CDR2 from the germline V gene are SEHNR and FQNEAQ (reference sequence). The V gene end was trimmed by 5 bases and the J gene end by 1 base; junction bases not matched to a gene: 9. The CDR3 is made up of 17 amino acids. CDR3 in amino acids: CASSPRDRGRTNTEAFF. CDR3 coding DNA: TGTGCCAGCAGCCCCCGGGACAGGGGGAGGACGAACACTGAAGCTTTCTTT.

Only one count was recorded for this clonotype. The chain has TRBV5-3 and TRBJ1-5; the D gene is possibly TRBD1 (6 bases). TRBV5-3 is sorted into the ORF group, with uncertain function. V was shortened by 4 bases and J by 7 bases, with 18 bases between the two germline ends. CDR3 length equals 15 residues. The CDR3 sequence: CARSTDYRAPQPQHF. The CDR3 DNA reads TGTGCCAGAAGCACAGACTACAGGGCTCCCCAGCCCCAGCATTTT.

This clonotype was picked up a small number of times. This chain links TRBV4-3 with TRBJ2-7; no clear D gene. CDR1 and CDR2 from the germline V gene are LGHNA and YSLEER. V was clipped by 3 bases and J by 1 base, with 10 bases between them. CDR3 length equals 14 residues. CDR3 coding DNA: TGCGCCAGCAGCCAGGGTCGAGGTTCCTACGAGCAGTACTTC. It is translated as CASSQGRGSYEQYF.

This clonotype was seen a handful of times. CDR3 loop: CASSQGGSNEQFF. CDR3 DNA sequence: TGCGCCAGCAGCCAAGGGGGAAGTAATGAGCAGTTCTTC. The chain is built from TRBV4-1 and TRBJ2-1; D unclear. Trimming removed 1 base at V and 7 bases at J, with 8 bases between. The germline V gene encodes CDR1 MGHRA and CDR2 YSYEKL. The CDR3 runs to 13 residues.